These T cell receptor beta chains were read from a single sample in a study of beta chain features in type 1 diabetes. Libraries were prepared by immunoSEQ multiplex PCR; TCRdb keeps only in-frame clonotypes and omits some of them. This sample carries 640,000 or so clones, around 15% of them seen once, and the ten largest clones take less than 0.025%. The sequenced sample consisted of naive CD4+ T cells from blood. These receptors were taken from a man aged 18-30 years with type 1 diabetes. Both conserved end residues are trimmed from each CDR3. Some rows mark clone size as missing; the rest say once, few, many or name a class of expanded clone.

>TRBJ2-5|.|TRBV25-1
ASSDPGMVTQY
>TRBJ1-1|.|TRBV12-5
ASDGPSGATEAF
>TRBJ1-1|few|TRBV18
ASSPIATENTEAF
>TRBJ1-3|.|TRBV10-3
AIRGDSGNTIY
>TRBJ2-3|.|TRBV2
ASIPEGSYTDTQY
>TRBJ1-5|few|TRBV28
ASSQTSNQPQH
>TRBJ1-6|few|TRBV18
ASSARDTKFPLH
>TRBJ1-1|few|TRBV7-3
ASSLRRNTEAF
>TRBJ2-5|.|TRBV7-9
ASSHLPTGHQETQY
>TRBJ2-7|few|TRBV10-3
AISEMGEDEQY